The 13 T cell receptor beta chains listed next were all sequenced from one sample in a study of shared clonotypes between healthy human individuals. TCRdb keeps only in-frame clones here, not all; method: immunoSEQ multiplex PCR. Among 800,000 to 1,200,000 clones, around 78% were seen once, and the ten largest hold approximately 0.56%. Material for sequencing was memory CD4+ T cells from PBMCs. Noted subset: CD45RA-negative fraction. Receptors originate from a man aged 18 to 35 in good health. Some clones in this sample may be carry-over from other donors' samples.

This chain links TRBV28 with TRBJ1-5; unclear D gene. The CDR3 covers 12 residues. The germline V and J ends were trimmed by 1 base and 9 bases, with 7 bases remaining between them. Germline CDR1 reads MDHEN; CDR2 reads SYDVKM. The CDR3 region is CASSLSPGPQHF. CDR3 sequence (DNA): TGTGCCAGCAGTTTATCCCCGGGGCCCCAGCATTTT.

A single count supports this clone. The chain recombines TRBV7-3 with TRBJ2-7, with a weak D call TRBD2 (7 bases). The germline gives CDR1 SGHTA, CDR2 FQGTGA. Trimming took off 3 bases at V and 2 bases at J, with 14 bases between the two ends. This CDR3 spans 15 amino acids. The DNA for the CDR3 is TGTGCCAGCAGCTTTAGGGGGGGCCCGCCCTACGAGCAGTACTTC. This codes for CASSFRGGPPYEQYF.

This clone was found a few times. The rearrangement joins TRBV4-2 to TRBJ2-5; 7 bases line up with TRBD1. The CDR3 is 16 amino acids. CDR1 LGHNA and CDR2 YNFKEQ come from the germline V gene. After removal of 2 bases from V and 2 bases from J, the junction contained 8 bases not matched to a gene. As DNA, the CDR3 is TGTGCCAGCAGCCAATCGGGTGGGACAGATCAAGAGACCCAGTACTTC. Amino acid sequence: CASSQSGGTDQETQYF.

This CDR3 reads CASSAESSGANVLTF. As DNA, the CDR3 is TGTGCCAGCAGCGCAGAGAGCTCTGGGGCCAACGTCCTGACTTTC. This chain uses TRBV9 with TRBJ2-6; unclear D gene. CDR1 is SGDLS and CDR2 is YYNGEE in the germline V gene. Trimming took off 3 bases at V and 0 bases at J, with 7 bases between the two ends. The CDR3 length is 15 residues.

V is TRBV18 and J is TRBJ2-5; 7 positions agree with TRBD1. The CDR3 is 16 amino acids. J was trimmed by 1 base and V by 5 bases; bases with no gene match: 10. CDR1 and CDR2 (germline): KGHSH, LQKENI. CDR3 residues: CASSSYVRGTQETQYF. CDR3 nucleotide sequence: TGTGCCAGCTCATCTTACGTCAGGGGGACCCAAGAGACCCAGTACTTC. Full variable domain (missing parts from reference TRBV18 and TRBJ2-5): NAGVMQNPRHLVRRRGQEARLRCSPMKGHSHVYWYRQLPEEGLKFMVYLQKENIIDESGMPKERFSAEFPKEGPSILRIQQVVRGDSAAYFCASSSYVRGTQETQYFGPGTRLLVL.

This sequence joins TRBV9 and TRBJ2-7; maybe TRBD1 (5 bases). Trimming removed 3 bases from V and 6 bases from J, with 22 bases in between. Germline CDR1 reads SGDLS; CDR2 reads YYNGEE. The CDR3 loop spans 16 amino acids. The CDR3 sequence: CASSAGRVSPPGEQYF. The DNA of the CDR3 is TGTGCCAGCAGCGCCGGCAGGGTTTCCCCCCCCGGCGAGCAGTACTTC.

The chain combines TRBV19 with TRBJ2-1, with 8 bases that match TRBD1. Trimming took 2 bases from V and 2 from J; bases not matched to a gene: 2. This CDR3 region has 15 residues. Looked up from germline, CDR1 is LNHDA and CDR2 is SQIVND (reference sequence). The CDR3 nucleotides read TGTGCCAGTAGTATATGGGGACAGGCCTACAATGAGCAGTTCTTC. Encoded protein: CASSIWGQAYNEQFF.

The chain links TRBV28 to TRBJ1-4; D might be TRBD1 (5 bases). The CDR3 has 17 residues. With 5 bases removed from V and 8 bases from J, the gap between germline ends came to 24 bases. From germline, CDR1 is MDHEN and CDR2 SYDVKM. As DNA, the CDR3 is TGTGCCAGCAGTGTCAGACCCGGGGCCCTAGAGGAGGAAAAACTGTTTTTT. It is translated as CASSVRPGALEEEKLFF.

The chain joins TRBV30 to TRBJ2-4; D not certain. V was pared by 5 bases and J by 0 bases, with 8 bases between. CDR1 GTSNPN and CDR2 SVGIG come from the germline V gene (reference sequence). The CDR3 consists of 13 residues. The CDR3 sequence is CAWSLLAKNIQYF. The DNA of the CDR3 is TGTGCCTGGTCGTTACTAGCCAAAAACATTCAGTACTTC.

This clone is a singleton in its sample. The V and J genes are TRBV11-2 and TRBJ2-1; 14 nucleotides line up with TRBD2. CDR3 length equals 16 residues. Germline CDR1 is SGHAT and CDR2 is FQNNGV. With 5 bases clipped from V and 9 bases from J, the junction kept 9 bases outside the gene matches. This CDR3 is CASSRGTSGSLGEQFF. In nucleotides, the CDR3 is TGTGCCAGCAGCCGCGGGACTAGCGGGAGTTTAGGTGAGCAGTTCTTC.

V gene TRBV28 combines with J gene TRBJ1-4; D gene uncertain. V lost 8 bases and J 3 bases, leaving 13 bases between the germline ends. This CDR3 is 14 amino acids long. Germline V gene data show CDR1 as MDHEN and CDR2 as SYDVKM. The CDR3 nucleotides are TGTGCCAGCTCCCTGCCACACTCTAATGAAAAACTGTTTTTT. Translation: CASSLPHSNEKLFF.

V and J are TRBV6-5 and TRBJ2-7, with TRBD2 matching 7 bases. In germline, CDR1 is MNHEY, CDR2 SVGAGI. This CDR3 is 15 amino acids long. Losses at the gene ends were 3 bases for V and 2 bases for J; bases not matched to a gene: 7. The CDR3 DNA reads as TGTGCCAGCAGTTATGTGCGGGGGAACACCTACGAGCAGTACTTC. As protein: CASSYVRGNTYEQYF.

The chain combines TRBV6-6 with TRBJ2-5, with TRBD1 matching 8 bases. The CDR3 sequence is 16 residues long. Losses at the gene ends were 0 bases for V and 5 bases for J; bases not matched to a gene: 8. Germline CDR1 reads MNHNY; CDR2 reads SVGAGI (reference sequence). The CDR3 sequence is CASSYSDGRGPETQYF. For the CDR3, the DNA is TGTGCCAGCAGTTACTCCGACGGCAGGGGGCCGGAGACCCAGTACTTC.